This T cell receptor (beta chain) derives from a study of neurological immune-mediated disorders. This clonotype qualifies as medium-sized. At one of its ends the junction is not consistent with the germline gene, which may arise from a read error. Time point in this sample: longitudinal time-point 1 (baseline). The making of cDNA relied on 5'RACE with 10-nucleotide random UMIs. MiXCR was run by TCRdb on the 5' RACE reads, yielding one entry per CDR3 protein. The data show about 50,000 distinct CDR3 sequences, approximately 9.1% seen once. The TCR originated in a woman in her forties in good health. Material: PBMCs.

In DNA, the CDR3 is TGTGCCAGCAGTTTAGGACGTACTGAAGCTTTCTTT. It encodes CASSLGRTEAFF. V is TRBV7-8 and J is TRBJ1-1, with D hard to call. The germline gives CDR1 SGHVS, CDR2 FQNEAQ. The CDR3 runs 12 residues.